This T cell receptor (beta chain) originates from a study of blood T cell repertoires in COVID-19. This clone was found a few times. Germline V gene sequence: CDR1 LNHDA, CDR2 SQIVND (reference sequence). The CDR3 extends over 15 amino acids. V gave up 3 bases and J gave up 6 bases; unmatched junction bases: 7. Per the original methods: From reference gene primer amplification, estimates of nucleated cell counts were derived. The assay was immunoSEQ multiplex PCR, and TCRdb's table has in-frame clones only and misses some. From that table come the V and J calls and clone size; the DNA was used to work out D and trimming. The data show about 130,000 clones, with roughly nine tenths seen just once and around 2.1% held by the top ten.

The sequencing input was peripheral blood. The sequence was collected from a man aged 45-65 years with COVID-19, enrolled during active disease. This chain uses TRBV19 with TRBJ1-1; TRBD1 agrees at 10 bases. In nucleotides, the CDR3 is TGTGCCAGTAGTATCAAGGCGGACAGGGGGGCTGAAGCTTTCTTT. Its translation: CASSIKADRGAEAFF.